This T cell receptor beta chain is from a study of shared clonotypes between healthy human individuals. Donors, healthy HIV-negative adults, lacked recent acute infections or vaccinations. CDR1 is LNHNV and CDR2 is YYDKDF in the germline V gene (reference sequence). Trimming took 4 bases from V and 4 from J, leaving 15 bases between them. The CDR3 length is 15 residues. Sequenced by immunoSEQ multiplex PCR; TCRdb stores in-frame clones only, minus some. The data show hundreds of thousands of clones, 60% to 80% seen once. The sequence was obtained from a woman aged 30 to 39 in good health. Sequencing was done on a sample of memory CD4+ T cells sorted from blood. Subset of the sample: CD45RA-negative fraction. V gene TRBV15 combines with J gene TRBJ2-3, with D possibly matching TRBD2 (5 bases). The CDR3 coding sequence is TGTGCCACCAGCACGCGGACTGAATCCGCAGATACGCAGTATTTT. It specifies CATSTRTESADTQYF.